This paragraph reports one T cell receptor (beta chain). Only one count was recorded for this clonotype. This receptor's antigen is unknown. Given a much more abundant clone one base away, this may be a read error. This likely comes from a read error, as the CDR3 has no conserved phenylalanine or tryptophan at its end. Ends included, the CDR3 has 15 residues. Only CDR3 DNA remains: 45 bases, in frame from the first base. Clipping removes 1 base from V and 0 bases from J, with 3 as the unmatched junction base count. CDR1 and CDR2 (DFQATT, SNEGSKA) derive from the germline V gene (reference sequence). This entry comes from a study of regulatory T cells in long-lasting Graves disease (dated by TCRdb to about 2021). For the study in its entirety: Patients with newly diagnosed Graves' disease had been on antithyroid drugs for under 3 months. Persistent Graves' disease patients were compared with newly diagnosed Graves' disease patients by peripheral blood TCR sequencing and RNA sequencing. The study was registered as a clinical trial and conducted in China. A total of approximately 35 samples underwent TCR sequencing: some 13 from persistent and 20 from newly diagnosed Graves' disease patients.

What the research found in general, with its limitations: The authors acknowledged the small sample size as a limitation that may reduce accuracy. A larger number of public clonotypes was shared among persistent patients (more than 2,500) than among newly diagnosed patients (approximately 1,000). Compared with newly diagnosed patients, persistent Graves' disease patients had lower TCR Shannon entropy and fewer highly expanded clones, which suggests clonal expansion. Peripheral blood alone was examined, since thyroid tissue, which constituted the primary lesion, could not be accessed. Persistent disease showed preferential use of TRBV28, TRBJ1-2 and TRBJ2-5, whereas newly diagnosed disease favored TRBV20-1 and TRBJ2-1. Only the TCR beta chain was sequenced and analyzed.

The time point label here, explained by the study, means: newly diagnosed GD, antithyroid drugs for less than 3 months. For both TCR sequencing and RNA sequencing, RNA was extracted from PBMCs using TRIzol. Graves' disease was diagnosed according to American Thyroid Association guidelines. The patients came from an endocrinology department in Xi'an, China. From each patient, nine milliliters of peripheral blood was collected into an EDTA anticoagulant tube. Ficoll Paque Plus density gradient separation was used to isolate PBMCs, and no further T cell sorting was performed. An Agilent 2100 Bioanalyzer and agarose gel were used to check RNA quality, and a NanoDrop 2000 was used to measure RNA concentration. Libraries came from multiplex PCR. This sample was sequenced with an Illumina HiSeq 4000. To build TCR beta libraries, CDR3 regions were amplified by Arm-PCR using iRepertoire HTBI primers. Before sequencing, the PCR products went through gel purification. Turning to the authors' computational methods: Gene usage analysis of CDR3 amino acid clonotypes used the approximately 62 TRBV and some 13 TRBJ segments found across samples. Filtered high-quality paired reads were merged into contigs using COPE and FqMerger. BLAST was used to align contigs to IMGT TRBV, TRBD and TRBJ reference genes, and CDR3 was defined according to IMGT. Clonotypes above 0.1% frequency were classified as highly expanded clones. Repertoire diversity was measured by Shannon entropy, and V-J evenness by the Gini coefficient. Public clonotypes were defined as clonotypes shared by more than one individual. TCRdb redid the processing of the public reads, applying fastp at Q25 and MiXCR, and retained in-frame beta chains. Rows with a matching CDR3 protein are joined into one entry that keeps the most common DNA and genes. These V and J calls rely on TCRdb rather than the paper's analysis. The table for this sample lists about 330,000 distinct CDR3 sequences; 15% to 20% of them were counted only once. The ten top clones hold around 20% of the sample.

The same sample was also used in a study of T cells in Graves' hyperthyroidism and ophthalmopathy. Per the second study: Graves' hyperthyroidism was defined as stable when no progression to ophthalmopathy occurred over 18 months of follow-up. Hyperthyroidism patients were newly diagnosed, with disease duration under 2 months, and aged 18 to 65 years. Any patient with an uncontrolled infection, another autoimmune disease, pregnancy or lactation was excluded. Clinical symptoms, serum thyroxine and TRAb, thyroid ultrasound, and orbital computed tomography formed the basis for the diagnoses. The TCR CDR3 was subjected to a first round of RT-PCR using the HTBI primer set and the Qiagen OneStep RT-PCR kit. Most expanded thyroid clonotypes (frequency above 0.001) were also detected in blood, suggesting blood repertoires may reflect thyroid immune responses. In cross-validation, a model built on a 13 V-J signature told ophthalmopathy apart from stable hyperthyroidism with 87.88% sensitivity and about 81% specificity, and in testing the same model reached 80%/75%. In validation, the model predicted progression to ophthalmopathy a median of about 6 months before onset, with roughly 70% sensitivity and around 76% specificity. TCR V-J signatures able to tell the groups apart were searched for in a discovery cohort of some 97 patients, of whom under 45 had Graves' ophthalmopathy and 55 to 60 had stable Graves' hyperthyroidism. Prospective prediction of ophthalmopathy was tested in an independent validation cohort of approximately 19 hyperthyroidism patients and 17 patients who later progressed to ophthalmopathy. For training and testing, the 100 or so patients in the discovery cohort were randomly divided in a 7:3 ratio. In addition, the study compared T-cell repertoires in thyroid tissue and in blood from five or six Graves' hyperthyroidism patients. Once sampling was done, hyperthyroidism patients were given methimazole at a starting dose of 30 mg daily, whereas ophthalmopathy patients were given high-dose intravenous methylprednisolone. The libraries were constructed in a second round of multiplex PCR and then size-selected and purified. Paired-end sequencing of the libraries was performed with 100 bp reads on an Illumina HiSeq2000. SOAPnuke was used to process the raw data, throwing out any read that contained adapters or uncalled bases, had a mean Phred below 15, or lacked an exact constant-primer or identifier match. High-quality paired reads were merged using COPE v1.2.5, and each unique nucleotide sequence was defined as a clonotype. Clonotypes were aligned to IMGT TRBV, TRBD and TRBJ reference segments using MiTCR v1.1. The analysis included only V-J combinations with a frequency above 0.0001, which together covered roughly 99% of the repertoires. A TCS score was defined as the ratio of F50 (clonal expansion) to E x V (chaos), with BLOSUM62-based TCRdist applied between CDR3 peptides within each V-J. Welch's t-statistics and random forest reduced fewer than 550 V-J features to some 14, which were used in a naive Bayes classifier (R e1071). Sample size was not statistically predetermined, and blinding of investigators to group allocation was not performed. The paper reports TCR Vbeta CDR3 sequencing of 130 to 150 peripheral blood samples: 43 ophthalmopathy, under 80 hyperthyroidism and approximately 17 progressor patients.

The chain was built from TRBV20-1 and TRBJ2-7; 10 bases in between match TRBD2. Material: peripheral blood mononuclear cells (PBMCs), obtained at new diagnosis, from a patient treated with antithyroid drugs. This TCR came from a woman aged 18-29 years with Graves disease. Donor details come from another sample of the same person, matched by shared clones. The CDR3 has the sequence CSARAGTSASYEQYS. The sequence in DNA is TGCAGTGCTAGAGCCGGGACTAGCGCCTCCTACGAGCAGTACTCC.